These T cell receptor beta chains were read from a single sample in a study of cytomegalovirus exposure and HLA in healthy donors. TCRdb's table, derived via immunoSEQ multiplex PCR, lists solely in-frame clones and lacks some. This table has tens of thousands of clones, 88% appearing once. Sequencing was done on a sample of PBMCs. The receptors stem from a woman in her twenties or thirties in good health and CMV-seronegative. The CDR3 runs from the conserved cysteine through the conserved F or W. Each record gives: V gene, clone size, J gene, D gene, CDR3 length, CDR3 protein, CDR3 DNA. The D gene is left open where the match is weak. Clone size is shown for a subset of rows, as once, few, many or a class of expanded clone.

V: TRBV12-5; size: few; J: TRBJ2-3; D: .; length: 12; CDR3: CASGLDADTQYF; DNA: TGTGCTAGTGGTCTAGATGCAGATACGCAGTATTTT
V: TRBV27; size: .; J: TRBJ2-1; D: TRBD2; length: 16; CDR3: CASSPSLTSGYNEQFF; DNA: TGTGCCAGCAGTCCCTCCCTAACTAGCGGCTACAATGAGCAGTTCTTC
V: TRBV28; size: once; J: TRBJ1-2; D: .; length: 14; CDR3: CASSLYHRAGGYTF; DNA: TGTGCCAGCAGTTTATATCACAGAGCTGGAGGCTACACCTTC
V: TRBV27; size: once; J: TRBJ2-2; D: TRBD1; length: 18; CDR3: CASSTQLRDRTNTGELFF; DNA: TGTGCCAGCAGCACTCAACTCCGGGACAGGACTAACACCGGGGAGCTGTTTTTT
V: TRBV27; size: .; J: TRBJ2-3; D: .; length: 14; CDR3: CASLHPGITDTQYF; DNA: TGTGCCAGCCTCCACCCGGGTATCACAGATACGCAGTATTTT
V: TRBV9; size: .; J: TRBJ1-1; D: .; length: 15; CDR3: CASSVGSRGNTEAFF; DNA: TGTGCCAGCAGCGTAGGGTCCCGGGGGAACACTGAAGCTTTCTTT
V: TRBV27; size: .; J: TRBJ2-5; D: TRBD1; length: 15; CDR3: CASSPGTGGVETQYF; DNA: TGTGCCAGCAGTCCCGGGACAGGGGGCGTTGAGACCCAGTACTTC
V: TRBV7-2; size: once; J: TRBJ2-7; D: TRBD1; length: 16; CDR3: CASSFQGGGGPYEQYF; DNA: TGTGCCAGCAGCTTCCAAGGGGGCGGAGGACCATACGAGCAGTACTTC
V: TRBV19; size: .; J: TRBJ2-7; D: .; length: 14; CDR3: CASSIQGGSYEQYF; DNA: TGTGCCAGTAGTATACAGGGGGGATCCTACGAGCAGTACTTC
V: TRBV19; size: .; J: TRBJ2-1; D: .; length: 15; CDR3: CASSMGVRLGNEQFF; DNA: TGTGCCAGTAGTATGGGAGTTCGGTTGGGTAATGAGCAGTTCTTC
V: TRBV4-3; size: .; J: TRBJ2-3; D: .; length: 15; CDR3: CASSQESGFADTQYF; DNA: TGCGCCAGCAGCCAAGAATCAGGGTTCGCAGATACGCAGTATTTT
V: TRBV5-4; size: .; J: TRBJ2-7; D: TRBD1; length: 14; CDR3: CASSPGTGAYEQYF; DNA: TGTGCCAGCAGCCCCGGGACAGGGGCTTACGAGCAGTACTTC
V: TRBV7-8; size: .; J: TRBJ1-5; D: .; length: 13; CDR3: CASSPPQGQPQHF; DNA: TGTGCCAGCAGTCCCCCACAGGGCCAGCCCCAGCATTTT
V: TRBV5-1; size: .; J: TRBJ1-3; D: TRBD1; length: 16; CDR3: CASSTGQGVAGNTIYF; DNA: TGCGCCAGCAGCACTGGACAGGGAGTCGCTGGAAACACCATATATTTT
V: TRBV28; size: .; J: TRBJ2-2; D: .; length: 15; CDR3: CASSSPGANTGELFF; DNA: TGTGCCAGCAGTTCGCCCGGGGCGAACACCGGGGAGCTGTTTTTT
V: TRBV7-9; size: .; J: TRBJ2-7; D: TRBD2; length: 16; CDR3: CASSLGSSGGQLVSYF; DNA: TGTGCCAGCAGCTTAGGCTCCAGCGGGGGGCAGCTTGTATCGTACTTC
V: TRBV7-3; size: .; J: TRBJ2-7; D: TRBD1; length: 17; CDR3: CASSDGTGGLSSYEQYF; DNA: TGTGCCAGCAGCGACGGGACAGGGGGCCTAAGCTCCTACGAGCAGTACTTC
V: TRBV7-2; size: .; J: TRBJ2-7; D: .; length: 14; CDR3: CASSSGPSSYEQYF; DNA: TGTGCCAGCAGTTCAGGGCCCAGCTCCTACGAGCAGTACTTC